This T cell receptor beta chain derives from a study of blood T cell repertoires in COVID-19. Whole-study context: Acute-phase and convalescent COVID-19 samples originated in the United States, Italy and Spain.

J gave up 1 base and V 3 bases, and 9 bases lay outside the gene matches. CDR3 length: 16 amino acids. CDR1 is SGHRS and CDR2 is YFSETQ in the germline V gene. Worth noting for this clone: The sample contains more than one DNA sequence encoding this CDR3.

Generated by immunoSEQ multiplex PCR, the TCRdb table keeps only in-frame clones and is missing some. This table holds roughly 300,000 clones, approximately 84% found once. Participants came from roughly 25 US areas, aged about 18 to 100 years. Grouping used clinical history reported by participants in a survey and questionnaire. Sequencing was carried out using PBMCs or T cells enriched from blood (not recorded which). The sequence came from a woman aged 30 to 39 who had recovered from COVID-19. The chain is built from TRBV5-1 and TRBJ1-1; TRBD1 matches at 7 bases. The CDR3 region is CASSSRQGVGNTEAFF. The DNA for the CDR3 is TGCGCCAGCAGCTCCAGACAGGGTGTGGGGAACACTGAAGCTTTCTTT.